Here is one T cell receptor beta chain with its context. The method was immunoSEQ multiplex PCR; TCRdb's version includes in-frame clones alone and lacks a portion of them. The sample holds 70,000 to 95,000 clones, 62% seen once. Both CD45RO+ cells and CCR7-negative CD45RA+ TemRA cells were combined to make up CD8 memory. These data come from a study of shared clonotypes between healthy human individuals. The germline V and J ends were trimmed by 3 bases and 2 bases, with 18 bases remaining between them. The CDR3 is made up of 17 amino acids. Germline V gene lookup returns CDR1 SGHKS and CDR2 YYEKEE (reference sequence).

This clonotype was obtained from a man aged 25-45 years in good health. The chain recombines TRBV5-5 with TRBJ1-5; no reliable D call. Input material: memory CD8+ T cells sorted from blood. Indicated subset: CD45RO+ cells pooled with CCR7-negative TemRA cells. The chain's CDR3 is CASSSSGNSYGNQPQHF. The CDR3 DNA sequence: TGTGCCAGCAGCTCCTCGGGGAATTCTTATGGCAATCAGCCCCAGCATTTT.